Sequencing of this T cell receptor (beta chain) was carried out in a study of patients and donors after allogeneic stem cell transplantation. The V end was cut by 6 bases, the J end by 2 bases, with 11 bases between. The CDR3 has 14 amino acids. Germline V gene lookup returns CDR1 SGHTA and CDR2 FQGTGA. This clonotype appeared many times. TCRdb called the RT-PCR reads again in MiXCR, with one record for every CDR3 protein. The sample contains approximately 140,000 distinct CDR3 sequences, about two fifths of which appear only once. Source material: blood, either unsorted or a sorted T cell fraction (not recorded which). The receptor was derived from a human donor who was either an allogeneic HSCT recipient or a stem cell or donor lymphocyte infusion donor (not recorded which). It is not recorded whose cells these are; they may come from a transplant donor. The chain uses TRBV7-3 and TRBJ1-3, with a tentative D call TRBD1 (6 bases). The CDR3 nucleotides read TGTGCCAGCAGTTTAGGGGGGCCTGGAAACACCATATATTTT. Translation: CASSLGGPGNTIYF. The entire variable domain, with the rest obtained from reference TRBV7-3 and TRBJ1-3, is as follows: GAGVSQTPSNKVTEKGKYVELRCDPISGHTALYWYRQSLGQGPEFLIYFQGTGAADDSGLPNDRFFAVRPEGSVSTLKIQRTERGDSAVYLCASSLGGPGNTIYFGEGSWLTVV.